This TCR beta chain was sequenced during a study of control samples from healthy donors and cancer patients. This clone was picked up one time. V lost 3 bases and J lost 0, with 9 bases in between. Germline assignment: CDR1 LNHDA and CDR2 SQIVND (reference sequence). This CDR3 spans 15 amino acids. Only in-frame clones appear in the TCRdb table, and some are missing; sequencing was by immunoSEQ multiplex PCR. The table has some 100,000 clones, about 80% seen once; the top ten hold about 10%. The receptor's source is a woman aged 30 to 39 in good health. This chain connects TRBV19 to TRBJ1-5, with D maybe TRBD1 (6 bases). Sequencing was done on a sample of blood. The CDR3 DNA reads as TGTGCCAGTAGTATCGGACAGAATAGCAATCAGCCCCAGCATTTT. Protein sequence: CASSIGQNSNQPQHF. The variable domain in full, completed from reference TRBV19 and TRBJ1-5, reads DGGITQSPKYLFRKEGQNVTLSCEQNLNHDAMYWYRQDPGQGLRLIYYSQIVNDFQKGDIAEGYSVSREKKESFPLTVTSAQKNPTAFYLCASSIGQNSNQPQHFGDGTRLSIL.